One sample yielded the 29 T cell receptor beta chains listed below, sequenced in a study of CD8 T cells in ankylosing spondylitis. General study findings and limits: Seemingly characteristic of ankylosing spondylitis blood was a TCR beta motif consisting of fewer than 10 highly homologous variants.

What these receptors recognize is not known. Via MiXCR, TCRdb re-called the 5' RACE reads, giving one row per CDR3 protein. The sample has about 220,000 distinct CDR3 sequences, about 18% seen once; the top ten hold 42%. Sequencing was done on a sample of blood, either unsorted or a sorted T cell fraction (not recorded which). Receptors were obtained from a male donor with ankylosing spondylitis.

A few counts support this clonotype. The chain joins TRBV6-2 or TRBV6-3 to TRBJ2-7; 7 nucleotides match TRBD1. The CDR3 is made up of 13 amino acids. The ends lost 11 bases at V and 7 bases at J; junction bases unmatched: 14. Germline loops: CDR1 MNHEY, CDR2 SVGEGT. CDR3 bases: TGTGCCTGTACGGGACAGCCTTTTCTAGAGCAGTACTTC. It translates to CACTGQPFLEQYF.

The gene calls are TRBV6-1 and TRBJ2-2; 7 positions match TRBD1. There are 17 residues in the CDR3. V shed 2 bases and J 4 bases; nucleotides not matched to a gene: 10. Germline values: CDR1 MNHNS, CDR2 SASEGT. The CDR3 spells CASSEMDGTEPTGELFF. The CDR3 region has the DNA TGTGCCAGCAGTGAAATGGATGGGACAGAACCCACCGGGGAGCTGTTTTTT.

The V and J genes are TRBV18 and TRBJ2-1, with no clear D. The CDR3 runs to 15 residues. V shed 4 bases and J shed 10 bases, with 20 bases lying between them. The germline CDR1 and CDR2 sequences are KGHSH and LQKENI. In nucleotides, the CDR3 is TGTGCCAGCTCACGAGTAGGAGATGCCCCATGGGAGCAGTTCTTC. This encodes CASSRVGDAPWEQFF.

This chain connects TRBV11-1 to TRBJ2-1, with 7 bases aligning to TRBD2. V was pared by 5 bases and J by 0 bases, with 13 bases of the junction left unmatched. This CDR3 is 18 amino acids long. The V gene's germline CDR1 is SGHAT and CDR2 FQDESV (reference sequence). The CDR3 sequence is CASSARWLADSSYNEQFF. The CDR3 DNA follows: TGTGCCAGCAGCGCCCGGTGGCTAGCGGATTCCTCCTACAATGAGCAGTTCTTC.

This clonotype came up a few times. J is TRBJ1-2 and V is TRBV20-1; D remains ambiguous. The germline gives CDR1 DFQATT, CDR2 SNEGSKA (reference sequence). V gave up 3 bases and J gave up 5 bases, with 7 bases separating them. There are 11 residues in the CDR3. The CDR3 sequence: CSASDRYGYTF. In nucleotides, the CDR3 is TGCAGTGCTAGCGACCGTTATGGCTACACCTTC.

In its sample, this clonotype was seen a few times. The CDR3 spells CAWDRAGTEAFF. CDR3 nucleotides: TGTGCCTGGGACAGGGCGGGCACTGAAGCTTTCTTT. The gene calls are TRBV30 and TRBJ1-1; 7 positions agree with TRBD1. Germline V lookup: CDR1 GTSNPN, CDR2 SVGIG (reference sequence). J was trimmed by 4 bases and V by 5 bases; bases with no gene match: 4. The CDR3 has 12 amino acids.

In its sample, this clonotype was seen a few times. The CDR3 DNA is TGTGCCAGCAGCCTATCTCAGACAGATACGCAGTATTTT. It translates to CASSLSQTDTQYF. The J gene is TRBJ2-3, the V gene TRBV14; no definite D call. The CDR3 is 13 residues long. Germline V gives CDR1 SGHDN, CDR2 FVKESK. Trimming took off 4 bases at V and 3 bases at J, with 8 bases between the two ends.

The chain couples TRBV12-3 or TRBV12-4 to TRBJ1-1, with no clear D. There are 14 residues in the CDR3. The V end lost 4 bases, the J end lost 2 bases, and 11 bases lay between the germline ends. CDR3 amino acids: CASSSWTGNTEAFF. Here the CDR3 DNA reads TGTGCCAGCAGTTCTTGGACGGGAAACACTGAAGCTTTCTTT.

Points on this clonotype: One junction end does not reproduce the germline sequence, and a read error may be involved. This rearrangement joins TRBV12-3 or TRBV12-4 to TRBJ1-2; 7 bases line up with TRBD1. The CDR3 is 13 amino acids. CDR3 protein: CAIGTASNYGYTF. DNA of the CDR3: TGCGCGATCGGGACAGCGTCTAACTATGGCTACACCTTC.

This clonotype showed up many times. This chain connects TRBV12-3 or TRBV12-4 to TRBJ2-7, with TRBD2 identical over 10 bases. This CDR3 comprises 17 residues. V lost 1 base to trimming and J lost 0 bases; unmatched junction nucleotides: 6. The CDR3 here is CASSLEGLADLSYEQYF. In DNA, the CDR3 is TGTGCCAGCAGTTTAGAAGGACTAGCGGACCTCTCCTACGAGCAGTACTTC.

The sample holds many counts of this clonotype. In nucleotides, the CDR3 is TGTGCCAGCAGTGAGAGTAGCGGGAGGCTTAGGGATGAGCAGTTCTTC. It translates to CASSESSGRLRDEQFF. The chain links TRBV2 to TRBJ2-1, with 10 bases fitting TRBD2. Trimming took 3 bases from V and 8 from J; bases not matched to a gene: 10. This CDR3 region has 16 residues. Per germline, CDR1 SNHLY and CDR2 FYNNEI.

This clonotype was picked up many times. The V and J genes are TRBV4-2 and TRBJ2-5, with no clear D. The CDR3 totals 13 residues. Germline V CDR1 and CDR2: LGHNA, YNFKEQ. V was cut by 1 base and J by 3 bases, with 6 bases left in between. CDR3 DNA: TGTGCCAGCAGCCAAGTATTTGAAGAGACCCAGTACTTC. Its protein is CASSQVFEETQYF.

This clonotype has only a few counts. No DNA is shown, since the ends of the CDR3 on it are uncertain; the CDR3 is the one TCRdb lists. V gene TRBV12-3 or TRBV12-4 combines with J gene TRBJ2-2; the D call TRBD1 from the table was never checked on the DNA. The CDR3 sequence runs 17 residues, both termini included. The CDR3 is CASTPFVAPNTGELFFF.

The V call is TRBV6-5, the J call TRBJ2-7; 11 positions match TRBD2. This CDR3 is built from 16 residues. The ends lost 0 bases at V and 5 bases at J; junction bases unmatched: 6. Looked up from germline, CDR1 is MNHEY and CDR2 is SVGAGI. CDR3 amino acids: CASSYSIAGGPHEQYF. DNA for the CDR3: TGTGCCAGCAGTTACTCGATAGCGGGAGGGCCCCACGAGCAGTACTTC.

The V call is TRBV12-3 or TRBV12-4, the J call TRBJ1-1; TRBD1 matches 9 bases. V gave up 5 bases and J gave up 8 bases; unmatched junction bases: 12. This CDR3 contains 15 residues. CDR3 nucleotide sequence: TGTGCCAGCAGTCCCTTCACCGGGACAGGGCAAGAAGCTTTCTTT. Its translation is CASSPFTGTGQEAFF.

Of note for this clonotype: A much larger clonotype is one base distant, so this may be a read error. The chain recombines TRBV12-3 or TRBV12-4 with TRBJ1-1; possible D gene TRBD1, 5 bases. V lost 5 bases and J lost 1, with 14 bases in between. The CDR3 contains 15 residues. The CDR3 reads CASSPARATNTEAFF. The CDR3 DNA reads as TGTGCCAGCAGTCCCGCCAGGGCCACGAACACTGAAGCTTTCTTT.

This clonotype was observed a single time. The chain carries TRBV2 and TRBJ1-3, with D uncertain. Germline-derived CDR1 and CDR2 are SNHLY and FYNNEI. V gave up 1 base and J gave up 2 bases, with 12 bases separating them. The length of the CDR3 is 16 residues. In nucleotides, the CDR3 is TGTGCCAGCAGTGAAGATTACGGAGAGACTGGAAACACCATATATTTT. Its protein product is CASSEDYGETGNTIYF.

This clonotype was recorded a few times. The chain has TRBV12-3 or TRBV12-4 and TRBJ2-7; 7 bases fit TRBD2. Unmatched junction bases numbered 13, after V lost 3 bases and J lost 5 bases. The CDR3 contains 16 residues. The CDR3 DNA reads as TGTGCCAGCAGTTTGGGGGTTGGACTAGTTGCCCACGAGCAGTACTTC. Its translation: CASSLGVGLVAHEQYF.

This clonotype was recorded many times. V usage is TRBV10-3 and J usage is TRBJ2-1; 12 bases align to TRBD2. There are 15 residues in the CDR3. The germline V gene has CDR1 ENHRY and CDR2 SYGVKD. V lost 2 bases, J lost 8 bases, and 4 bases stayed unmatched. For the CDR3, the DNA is TGTGCCATCAGTGAGCCGGGACTAGCGGGCCATGAGCAGTTCTTC. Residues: CAISEPGLAGHEQFF.

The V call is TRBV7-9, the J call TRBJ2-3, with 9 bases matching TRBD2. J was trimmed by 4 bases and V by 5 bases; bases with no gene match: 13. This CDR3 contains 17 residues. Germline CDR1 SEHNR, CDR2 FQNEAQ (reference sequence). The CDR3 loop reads CASSHPDSGGPADTQYF. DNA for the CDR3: TGTGCCAGCAGCCACCCAGATAGCGGGGGCCCCGCAGATACGCAGTATTTT.

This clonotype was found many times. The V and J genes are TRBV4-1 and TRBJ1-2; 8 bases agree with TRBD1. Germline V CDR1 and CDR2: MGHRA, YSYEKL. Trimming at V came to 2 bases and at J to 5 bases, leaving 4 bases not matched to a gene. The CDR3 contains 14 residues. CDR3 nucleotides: TGCGCCAGCAGCCAATTGACAGGGGAATATGGCTACACCTTC. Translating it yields CASSQLTGEYGYTF.

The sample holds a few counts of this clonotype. The CDR3 sequence is CSARALREGGYEQYF. The CDR3 DNA reads TGCAGTGCTAGAGCTCTACGTGAGGGGGGCTACGAGCAGTACTTC. The chain recombines TRBV20-1 with TRBJ2-7; the D gene could be TRBD1 or TRBD2 (6 bases each). The length of the CDR3 is 15 residues. Trimming shortened V by 1 base and J by 3 bases, and 16 bases separated the two germline ends. CDR1 DFQATT and CDR2 SNEGSKA come from the germline V gene (reference sequence).

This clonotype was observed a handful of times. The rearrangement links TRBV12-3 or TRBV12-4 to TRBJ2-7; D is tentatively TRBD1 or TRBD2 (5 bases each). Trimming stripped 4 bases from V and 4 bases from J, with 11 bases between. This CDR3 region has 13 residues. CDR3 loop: CASSWDQLYEQYF. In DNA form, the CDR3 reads TGTGCCAGCAGTTGGGACCAGCTTTACGAGCAGTACTTC.

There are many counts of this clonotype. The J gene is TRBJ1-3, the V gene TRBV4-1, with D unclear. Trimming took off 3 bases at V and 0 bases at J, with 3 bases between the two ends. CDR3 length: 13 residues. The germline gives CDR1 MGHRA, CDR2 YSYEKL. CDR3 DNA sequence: TGCGCCAGCAGCCAGGACTCTGGAAACACCATATATTTT. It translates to CASSQDSGNTIYF.

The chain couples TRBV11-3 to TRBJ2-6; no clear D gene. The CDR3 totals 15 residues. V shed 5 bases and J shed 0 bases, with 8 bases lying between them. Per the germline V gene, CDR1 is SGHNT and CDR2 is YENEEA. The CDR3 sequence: CASSPIISGANVLTF. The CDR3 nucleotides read TGTGCCAGCAGCCCCATAATCTCTGGGGCCAACGTCCTGACTTTC.

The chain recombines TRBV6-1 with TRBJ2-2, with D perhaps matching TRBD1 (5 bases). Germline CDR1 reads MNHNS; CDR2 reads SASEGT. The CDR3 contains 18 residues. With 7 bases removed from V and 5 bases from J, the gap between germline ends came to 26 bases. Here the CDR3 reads CASTQLGSGRVGTGELFF. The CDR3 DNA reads TGTGCCAGCACTCAGTTAGGTTCCGGCAGGGTTGGTACCGGGGAGCTGTTTTTT.

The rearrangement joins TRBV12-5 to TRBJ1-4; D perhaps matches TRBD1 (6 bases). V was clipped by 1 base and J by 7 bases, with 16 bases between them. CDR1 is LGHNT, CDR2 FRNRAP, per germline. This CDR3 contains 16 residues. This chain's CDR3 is CASGLGTGYSGEKLFF. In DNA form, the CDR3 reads TGTGCTAGTGGTTTGGGAACAGGGTACAGCGGTGAAAAACTGTTTTTT.

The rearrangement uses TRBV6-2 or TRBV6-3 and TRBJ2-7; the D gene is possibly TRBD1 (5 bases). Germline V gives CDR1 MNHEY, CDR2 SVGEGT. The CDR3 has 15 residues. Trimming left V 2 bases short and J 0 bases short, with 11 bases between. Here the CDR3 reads CASSYLREYSYEQYF. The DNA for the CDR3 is TGTGCCAGCAGTTACCTCAGGGAATACTCCTACGAGCAGTACTTC.

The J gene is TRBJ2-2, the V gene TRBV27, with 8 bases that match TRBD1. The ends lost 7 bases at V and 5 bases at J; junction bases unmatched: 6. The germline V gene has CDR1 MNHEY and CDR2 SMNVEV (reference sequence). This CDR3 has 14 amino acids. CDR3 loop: CASIQGVNTGELFF. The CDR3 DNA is TGTGCCAGCATACAGGGGGTTAATACCGGGGAGCTGTTTTTT.